The source of this T cell receptor beta chain is a study of lymphopenia after photon versus proton radiotherapy. General study results and limits: Authors raise, but do not show, better survival with proton therapy.

Produced via immunoSEQ multiplex PCR; TCRdb's table is partial and in-frame only. The profile shows 150,000 to 200,000 clones, approximately 90% of them singletons. Notes on this clone: What it binds is unknown.

The CDR3 contains 14 residues. Germline CDR1 is LNHDA and CDR2 is SQIVND (reference sequence). Trimming removed 6 bases from V and 2 bases from J; junction bases left unmatched: 3. The chain employs TRBV19 and TRBJ2-1; 8 bases match TRBD1. The sequence derives from a man aged 50-60 years with gastric cancer. The sample consisted of peripheral blood, taken from a patient treated with photon-based radiotherapy. The chain's CDR3 is CASRRDRTYNEQFF. CDR3 DNA: TGTGCCAGTAGAAGGGACAGGACCTACAATGAGCAGTTCTTC. The full variable domain, rest sourced from reference TRBV19 and TRBJ2-1, is DGGITQSPKYLFRKEGQNVTLSCEQNLNHDAMYWYRQDPGQGLRLIYYSQIVNDFQKGDIAEGYSVSREKKESFPLTVTSAQKNPTAFYLCASRRDRTYNEQFFGPGTRLTVL.